This T cell receptor beta chain is from a study of post-analysis software for immune sequencing data. General study results and limits: The normalized Chao1 diversity of multiple sclerosis patients was significantly lower than that of controls. Strong co-clustering by F measure was seen for same-batch samples. When patients were compared with controls, 4 or 5 TRBV segments were more frequent, TRBV5-6, TRBV5-1 and TRBV20-1 among them.

This CDR3 contains 15 residues. V lost 5 bases and J 6 bases, leaving 20 bases between the germline ends. Germline V CDR1 and CDR2: PRHDT, FYEKMQ (reference sequence). Unique molecular identifiers were carried by the TCR beta cDNA libraries. From approximately 0.95 to 9.8 million T cells, 400,000 to 600,000 cDNA molecules were obtained. TCRdb re-called the PCR reads with MiXCR, one entry per CDR3 protein. The sample comprises approximately 730,000 distinct CDR3 sequences, under 60% of which are singletons, and approximately 4.4% rests with the top ten. This clonotype has only a few counts. The antigen remains undetermined.

The sequenced sample consisted of blood. This TCR came from a girl aged 10 to 17 with multiple sclerosis. J is TRBJ2-7 and V is TRBV13; D assignment may be TRBD1 or TRBD2 (7 bases each). The CDR3 sequence is CASSLTGAGVREQYF. As DNA, the CDR3 is TGTGCCAGCAGCCTCACAGGGGCGGGGGTACGCGAGCAGTACTTC.